This T cell receptor (beta chain) was found in a study of shared clonotypes between healthy human individuals. Study information: Three plates each covered CD4 naive and memory; CD8 naive two, CD8 memory one. Study-level points and caveats: The sole specimen, blood, was sampled, and tissue repertoires likely differ.

Germline V gene sequence: CDR1 SGDLS, CDR2 YYNGEE. Deletions cut 0 bases from V and 5 bases from J, with 14 bases between. The CDR3 spans 15 residues. Here immunoSEQ multiplex PCR was the method, and the copy in TCRdb shows in-frame clones only, minus some. The data hold more than 2 million clones, with 90% to 95% observed a single time. Comments on this clone: Its specificity is not known.

The chain employs TRBV9 and TRBJ2-5; D is possibly TRBD2 (6 bases). The TCR sequence derives from a young man in good health. Sequencing was done on a sample of naive CD4+ T cells sorted from blood. Sample subset: CD45RA+ positively selected. The CDR3 loop reads CASSVAERARETQYF. CDR3 bases: TGTGCCAGCAGCGTAGCGGAGCGGGCGCGGGAGACCCAGTACTTC.